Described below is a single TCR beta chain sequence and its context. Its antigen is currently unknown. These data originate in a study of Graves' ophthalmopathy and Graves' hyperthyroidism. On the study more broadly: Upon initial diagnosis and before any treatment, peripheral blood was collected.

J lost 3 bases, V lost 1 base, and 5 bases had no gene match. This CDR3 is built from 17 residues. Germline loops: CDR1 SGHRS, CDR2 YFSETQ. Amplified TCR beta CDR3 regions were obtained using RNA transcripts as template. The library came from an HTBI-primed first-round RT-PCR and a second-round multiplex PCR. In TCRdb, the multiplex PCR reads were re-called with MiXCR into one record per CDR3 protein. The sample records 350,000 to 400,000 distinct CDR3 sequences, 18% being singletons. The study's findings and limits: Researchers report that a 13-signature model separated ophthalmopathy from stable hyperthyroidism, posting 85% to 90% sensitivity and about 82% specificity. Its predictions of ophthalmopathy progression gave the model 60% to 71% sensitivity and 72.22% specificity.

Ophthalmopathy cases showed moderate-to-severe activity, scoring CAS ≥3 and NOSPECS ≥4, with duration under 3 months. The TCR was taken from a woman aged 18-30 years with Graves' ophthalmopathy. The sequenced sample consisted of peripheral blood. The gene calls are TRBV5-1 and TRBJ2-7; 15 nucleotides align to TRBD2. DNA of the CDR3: TGCGCCAGCAGCTTGCCTGGGGGACTAGCGGGAGGCTACGAGCAGTACTTC. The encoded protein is CASSLPGGLAGGYEQYF.